Only a few counts were recorded for the clone carrying this T cell receptor (beta chain). The sample originates from a study of blood T cell repertoires in COVID-19. Libraries were prepared by immunoSEQ multiplex PCR; TCRdb keeps only in-frame clonotypes and omits some of them. The profile shows more than 120,000 clones, approximately 88% of them singletons. With V trimmed by 3 bases and J by 5 bases, 5 bases remained unmatched. CDR3 size: 14 residues. Looked up from germline, CDR1 is SNHLY and CDR2 is FYNNEI. The sequencing input was peripheral blood. The V and J genes are TRBV2 and TRBJ1-1; 8 nucleotides align to TRBD1. The source is a human donor in a cohort sampled during active COVID-19. The CDR3 nucleotides read TGTGCCAGCAGTGACTCAGGGGGCTTTACTGAAGCTTTCTTT. It encodes CASSDSGGFTEAFF.